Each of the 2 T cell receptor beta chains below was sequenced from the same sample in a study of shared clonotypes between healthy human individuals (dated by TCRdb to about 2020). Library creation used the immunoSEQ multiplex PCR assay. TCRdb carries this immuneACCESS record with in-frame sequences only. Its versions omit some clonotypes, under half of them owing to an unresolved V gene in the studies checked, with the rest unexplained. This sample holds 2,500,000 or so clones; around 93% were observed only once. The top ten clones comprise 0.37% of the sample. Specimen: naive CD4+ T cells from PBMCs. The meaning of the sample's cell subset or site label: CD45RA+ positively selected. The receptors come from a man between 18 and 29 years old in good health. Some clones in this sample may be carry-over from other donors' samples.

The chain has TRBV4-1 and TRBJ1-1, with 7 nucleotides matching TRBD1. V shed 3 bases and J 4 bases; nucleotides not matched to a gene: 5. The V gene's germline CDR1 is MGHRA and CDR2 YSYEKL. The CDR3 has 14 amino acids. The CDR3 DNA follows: TGCGCCAGCAGCCAGGTTAACAGGGGCACTGAAGCTTTCTTT. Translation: CASSQVNRGTEAFF.

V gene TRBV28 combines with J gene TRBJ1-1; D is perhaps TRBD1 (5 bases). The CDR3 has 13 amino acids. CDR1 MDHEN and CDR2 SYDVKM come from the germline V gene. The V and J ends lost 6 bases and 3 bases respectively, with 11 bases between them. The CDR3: CASRYRQYTEAFF. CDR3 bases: TGTGCCAGCAGGTACCGACAGTACACTGAAGCTTTCTTT. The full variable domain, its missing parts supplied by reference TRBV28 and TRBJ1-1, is DVKVTQSSRYLVKRTGEKVFLECVQDMDHENMFWYRQDPGLGLRLIYFSYDVKMKEKGDIPEGYSVSREKKERFSLILESASTNQTSMYLCASRYRQYTEAFFGQGTRLTVV.